Following are 28 T cell receptor beta chains from one sample sequenced in a study of cytomegalovirus exposure and HLA in healthy donors. Researchers ran the PCR with 60 Vbeta and 13 Jbeta primers. TCRdb's copy holds only in-frame clones and misses some; the assay was immunoSEQ multiplex PCR. The table lists around 200,000 clones, 79% of them singletons, with around 2.3% in the top ten. Material for sequencing was PBMCs. The receptor set was obtained from a woman between 50 and 59 years old in good health and CMV-seronegative.

The chain couples TRBV2 to TRBJ2-3; D not certain. Per the germline V gene, CDR1 is SNHLY and CDR2 is FYNNEI. The CDR3 consists of 13 residues. Trimming removed 10 bases from V and 6 bases from J, with 17 bases in between. CDR3: CATTEQPQDTQYF. CDR3 nucleotide sequence: TGTGCCACCACAGAGCAGCCTCAGGATACGCAGTATTTT.

The rearrangement joins TRBV25-1 to TRBJ1-1; weak D call: TRBD1 (6 bases). V was clipped by 0 bases and J by 1 base, with 9 bases between them. Per germline, CDR1 MGHDK and CDR2 SYGVNS. The CDR3 has 15 residues. The CDR3 reads CASSEYRGQNTEAFF. CDR3 nucleotide sequence: TGTGCCAGCAGTGAATACAGGGGCCAGAACACTGAAGCTTTCTTT.

CDR3 sequence (DNA): TGTGCCAGCTCACCACGCAGGGTGGATTCACCCCTCCACTTT. Amino acid sequence: CASSPRRVDSPLHF. The J gene is TRBJ1-6, the V gene TRBV18; D possibly corresponds to TRBD1 (5 bases). Germline values: CDR1 KGHSH, CDR2 LQKENI. V shed 1 base and J shed 8 bases, with 9 bases lying between them. The CDR3 loop spans 14 amino acids.

This chain uses TRBV28 with TRBJ1-6; D gene uncertain. From germline, CDR1 is MDHEN and CDR2 SYDVKM. The CDR3 covers 14 residues. V dropped 3 bases and J dropped 10 bases, with 13 bases sitting between them. As DNA, the CDR3 is TGTGCCAGCAGTTTTTCCGGGTTGCGATCACCCCTCCACTTT. Translating it yields CASSFSGLRSPLHF.

The chain links TRBV28 to TRBJ1-5; D is possibly TRBD1 (6 bases). Germline values: CDR1 MDHEN, CDR2 SYDVKM. This CDR3 is built from 15 residues. V dropped 7 bases and J dropped 1 base, with 14 bases sitting between them. The CDR3 here is CASTELRGSNQPQHF. CDR3 bases: TGTGCCAGCACCGAACTGAGGGGGAGCAATCAGCCCCAGCATTTT. Variable domain in full (rest from reference TRBV28 and TRBJ1-5): DVKVTQSSRYLVKRTGEKVFLECVQDMDHENMFWYRQDPGLGLRLIYFSYDVKMKEKGDIPEGYSVSREKKERFSLILESASTNQTSMYLCASTELRGSNQPQHFGDGTRLSIL.

The chain is built from TRBV5-6 and TRBJ2-1; D remains ambiguous. Germline assignment: CDR1 SGHDT and CDR2 YYEEEE. CDR3 length equals 15 residues. V shed 2 bases and J shed 0 bases, with 9 bases lying between them. CDR3 in amino acids: CASSLDISSYNEQFF. CDR3 sequence (DNA): TGTGCCAGCAGCTTAGACATAAGCTCCTACAATGAGCAGTTCTTC.

This clone showed up just a few times. DNA for the CDR3: TGTGCCAGTAGTATAGTAGGCAGGGCCGCGCAGCCCCAGCATTTT. Its translation: CASSIVGRAAQPQHF. The chain employs TRBV19 and TRBJ1-5; possible D gene TRBD1, 5 bases. Trimming removed 1 base at V and 7 bases at J, with 14 bases between. This CDR3 is built from 15 residues. The V gene's germline CDR1 is LNHDA and CDR2 SQIVND (reference sequence).

V and J are TRBV7-2 and TRBJ1-1; 9 bases map to TRBD1. The CDR3 runs to 16 residues. The V gene's germline CDR1 is SGHTA and CDR2 FQGNSA. The trim removed 7 bases at V and 4 bases at J, leaving 13 bases unmatched. This CDR3 reads CASIKDRGGKGTEAFF. The CDR3 bases are TGTGCCAGCATCAAAGACAGGGGGGGTAAAGGCACTGAAGCTTTCTTT.

This chain connects TRBV7-9 to TRBJ1-6; TRBD1 matches at 9 bases. J gave up 4 bases and V 4 bases, and 5 bases lay outside the gene matches. The CDR3 contains 16 residues. CDR1 and CDR2 from the germline V gene are SEHNR and FQNEAQ (reference sequence). CDR3 sequence reads: CASSSDRGKYNSPLHF. CDR3 DNA sequence: TGTGCCAGCAGCTCGGACAGGGGAAAGTATAATTCACCCCTCCACTTT.

The chain is built from TRBV18 and TRBJ1-1, with D tentatively TRBD1 (6 bases). The CDR3 has 15 residues. Germline values: CDR1 KGHSH, CDR2 LQKENI. Deletions cut 3 bases from V and 1 base from J, with 12 bases between. In nucleotides, the CDR3 is TGTGCCAGCTCACCTCAGGGACACCGGAACACTGAAGCTTTCTTT. It encodes CASSPQGHRNTEAFF.

The V call is TRBV7-6, the J call TRBJ2-2, with D perhaps matching TRBD1 (6 bases). Germline-derived CDR1 and CDR2 are SGHVS and FNYEAQ. Between the trimmed V and J ends, which lost 1 base and 2 bases, there was a span of 26 bases. The CDR3 spans 21 residues. The CDR3 region is CASSLEPGHRLQRPNTGELFF. In DNA, the CDR3 is TGTGCCAGCAGCTTAGAACCGGGACACCGACTCCAAAGACCTAACACCGGGGAGCTGTTTTTT.

CDR3 protein: CASSFGRVPRGTEAFF. CDR3 bases: TGTGCCAGCAGCTTTGGGAGGGTCCCAAGGGGCACTGAAGCTTTCTTT. J is TRBJ1-1 and V is TRBV11-2; D perhaps matches TRBD1 (5 bases). V lost 3 bases, J lost 4 bases, and 18 bases lay in between. Germline V gene data show CDR1 as SGHAT and CDR2 as FQNNGV. This CDR3 comprises 16 residues.

The chain employs TRBV19 and TRBJ1-2; 8 bases align to TRBD1. The CDR3 totals 14 residues. Trimming cost V 7 bases and J 7 bases; bases outside gene matches: 11. Germline loops: CDR1 LNHDA, CDR2 SQIVND (reference sequence). The CDR3 sequence: CASTLRTGFSGYTF. CDR3 sequence (DNA): TGTGCCAGTACCCTCCGGACAGGGTTTAGTGGCTACACCTTC. Full variable domain (remainder filled in from reference TRBV19 and TRBJ1-2): DGGITQSPKYLFRKEGQNVTLSCEQNLNHDAMYWYRQDPGQGLRLIYYSQIVNDFQKGDIAEGYSVSREKKESFPLTVTSAQKNPTAFYLCASTLRTGFSGYTFGSGTRLTVV.

The chain recombines TRBV29-1 with TRBJ2-5; 11 nucleotides match TRBD1. The J call may be wrong; the DNA end is better matched by TRBJ2-7. The CDR3 length is 13 residues. Germline lookup yields CDR1 SQVTM and CDR2 ANQGSEA. This CDR3 reads CSVSGTGGYEQYF. CDR3 DNA sequence: TGCAGCGTTTCCGGGACAGGGGGCTACGAGCAGTACTTC.

This chain links TRBV19 with TRBJ1-5; D is possibly TRBD1 (6 bases). Germline CDR1 reads LNHDA; CDR2 reads SQIVND (reference sequence). The CDR3 is 15 residues long. The V and J ends lost 3 bases and 9 bases respectively, with 18 bases between them. Written as DNA, the CDR3 is TGTGCCAGTAGTATGCGACAGGACCCATTCGTGCCCCAGCATTTT. It encodes CASSMRQDPFVPQHF.

This chain uses TRBV9 with TRBJ2-3, with D unresolved. V lost 1 base to trimming and J lost 6 bases, with 9 bases between them. This CDR3 has 13 amino acids. The V gene's germline CDR1 is SGDLS and CDR2 YYNGEE. CDR3 residues: CASSVILEDTQYF. CDR3 bases: TGTGCCAGCAGCGTAATTTTGGAGGATACGCAGTATTTT.

DNA of the CDR3: TGTGCCAGCAGGGGACTAGCGGGAGGCTACGAGCAGTACTTC. This gives the protein CASRGLAGGYEQYF. The chain employs TRBV6-1 and TRBJ2-7, with 15 bases aligning to TRBD2. CDR3 size: 14 residues. Losses at the gene ends were 6 bases for V and 3 bases for J; bases not matched to a gene: 0. Per the germline V gene, CDR1 is MNHNS and CDR2 is SASEGT.

A single count supports this clone. This chain connects TRBV6-1 to TRBJ1-2; unclear D gene. The CDR3 sequence is 15 residues long. Germline V gene sequence: CDR1 MNHNS, CDR2 SASEGT. V gave up 4 bases and J gave up 0 bases, with 12 bases separating them. The CDR3: CASSVMARSNYGYTF. The CDR3 region has the DNA TGTGCCAGCAGTGTAATGGCACGCTCTAACTATGGCTACACCTTC.

The J gene is TRBJ1-2, the V gene TRBV9; 7 bases align to TRBD1. Germline assignment: CDR1 SGDLS and CDR2 YYNGEE. The CDR3 is 17 residues long. V lost 3 bases, J lost 1 base, and 12 bases stayed unmatched. The CDR3 bases are TGTGCCAGCAGCGAGGGGGCGTCCCCAGGACTTAACTATGGCTACACCTTC. This gives the protein CASSEGASPGLNYGYTF.

The chain joins TRBV29-1 to TRBJ2-3; no definite D call. Germline CDR1 SQVTM, CDR2 ANQGSEA. The CDR3 spans 15 residues. Deletions cut 2 bases from V and 5 bases from J, with 17 bases between. The CDR3 loop reads CSVELIHRALDTQYF. CDR3 coding DNA: TGCAGCGTTGAATTGATCCATCGCGCGCTAGATACGCAGTATTTT.

This chain joins TRBV5-4 and TRBJ2-4, with a weak D call TRBD1 (5 bases). The CDR3 extends over 13 amino acids. Germline V gene lookup returns CDR1 SGHNT and CDR2 YYREEE (reference sequence). V was shortened by 4 bases and J by 8 bases, with 13 bases between the two germline ends. CDR3 region: CASSLLPGHIQYF. For the CDR3, the DNA is TGTGCCAGCAGCCTTCTACCAGGGCACATTCAGTACTTC.

The V gene is TRBV4-1, the J gene TRBJ1-2, with 9 bases matching TRBD1. V trimming: 4 bases; J trimming: 6 bases; junction bases outside the gene matches: 9. Germline V lookup: CDR1 MGHRA, CDR2 YSYEKL. This CDR3 comprises 15 residues. The CDR3 region has the DNA TGCGCCAGCAGCCTGGGTGAAGGGACAGGGAATGGCTACACCTTC. It encodes CASSLGEGTGNGYTF.

This clone was observed a handful of times. The chain is built from TRBV19 and TRBJ2-1; possible D gene TRBD2, 5 bases. Germline loops: CDR1 LNHDA, CDR2 SQIVND (reference sequence). CDR3 size: 17 residues. The V end lost 4 bases, the J end lost 0 bases, and 16 bases lay between the germline ends. The CDR3 DNA sequence: TGTGCCAGTAGTACCGGGGTCGCTTGGGGCTCCTACAATGAGCAGTTCTTC. Translating gives CASSTGVAWGSYNEQFF. The full variable domain, completed using reference TRBV19 and TRBJ2-1, is DGGITQSPKYLFRKEGQNVTLSCEQNLNHDAMYWYRQDPGQGLRLIYYSQIVNDFQKGDIAEGYSVSREKKESFPLTVTSAQKNPTAFYLCASSTGVAWGSYNEQFFGPGTRLTVL.

V gene TRBV15 combines with J gene TRBJ2-7, with D hard to call. Germline CDR1 reads LNHNV; CDR2 reads YYDKDF (reference sequence). This CDR3 region has 12 residues. V was trimmed by 0 bases and J by 6 bases, leaving 6 bases between them. DNA of the CDR3: TGTGCCACCAGCAGAGATTATCGCGAGCAGTACTTC. Translating gives CATSRDYREQYF.

This chain connects TRBV6-5 to TRBJ1-1, with 9 bases that match TRBD1. Germline V gives CDR1 MNHEY, CDR2 SVGAGI. V lost 6 bases to trimming and J lost 7 bases; unmatched junction nucleotides: 6. The CDR3 is made up of 13 amino acids. CDR3 in amino acids: CASSWDRVGEAFF. The CDR3 DNA sequence: TGTGCCAGCAGCTGGGACAGGGTGGGTGAAGCTTTCTTT.

The CDR3 is CSVFTVVNEQYF. CDR3 nucleotides: TGCAGCGTTTTTACCGTAGTGAACGAGCAGTACTTC. The chain combines TRBV29-1 with TRBJ2-7, with no clear D. Between the trimmed V and J ends, which lost 5 bases and 5 bases, there was a span of 13 bases. Per the germline V gene, CDR1 is SQVTM and CDR2 is ANQGSEA. The CDR3 is 12 residues long.

The chain uses TRBV9 and TRBJ2-1, with D possibly matching TRBD2 (6 bases). CDR1 and CDR2 from the germline V gene are SGDLS and YYNGEE. The ends were cut back, 0 bases at V and 6 bases at J, with 7 bases in the middle. The length of the CDR3 is 13 residues. As DNA, the CDR3 is TGTGCCAGCAGCGTAGCACTAGCCAATGAGCAGTTCTTC. Residues: CASSVALANEQFF.

The rearrangement joins TRBV5-4 to TRBJ2-5; TRBD1 matches 9 bases. Judging by the DNA end, TRBJ2-7 fits better; the J call may be wrong. This CDR3 is built from 14 residues. Per the germline V gene, CDR1 is SGHNT and CDR2 is YYREEE (reference sequence). CDR3 in amino acids: CASSLGRTGDEQYF. CDR3 sequence (DNA): TGTGCCAGCAGCTTGGGAAGGACAGGGGACGAGCAGTACTTC.